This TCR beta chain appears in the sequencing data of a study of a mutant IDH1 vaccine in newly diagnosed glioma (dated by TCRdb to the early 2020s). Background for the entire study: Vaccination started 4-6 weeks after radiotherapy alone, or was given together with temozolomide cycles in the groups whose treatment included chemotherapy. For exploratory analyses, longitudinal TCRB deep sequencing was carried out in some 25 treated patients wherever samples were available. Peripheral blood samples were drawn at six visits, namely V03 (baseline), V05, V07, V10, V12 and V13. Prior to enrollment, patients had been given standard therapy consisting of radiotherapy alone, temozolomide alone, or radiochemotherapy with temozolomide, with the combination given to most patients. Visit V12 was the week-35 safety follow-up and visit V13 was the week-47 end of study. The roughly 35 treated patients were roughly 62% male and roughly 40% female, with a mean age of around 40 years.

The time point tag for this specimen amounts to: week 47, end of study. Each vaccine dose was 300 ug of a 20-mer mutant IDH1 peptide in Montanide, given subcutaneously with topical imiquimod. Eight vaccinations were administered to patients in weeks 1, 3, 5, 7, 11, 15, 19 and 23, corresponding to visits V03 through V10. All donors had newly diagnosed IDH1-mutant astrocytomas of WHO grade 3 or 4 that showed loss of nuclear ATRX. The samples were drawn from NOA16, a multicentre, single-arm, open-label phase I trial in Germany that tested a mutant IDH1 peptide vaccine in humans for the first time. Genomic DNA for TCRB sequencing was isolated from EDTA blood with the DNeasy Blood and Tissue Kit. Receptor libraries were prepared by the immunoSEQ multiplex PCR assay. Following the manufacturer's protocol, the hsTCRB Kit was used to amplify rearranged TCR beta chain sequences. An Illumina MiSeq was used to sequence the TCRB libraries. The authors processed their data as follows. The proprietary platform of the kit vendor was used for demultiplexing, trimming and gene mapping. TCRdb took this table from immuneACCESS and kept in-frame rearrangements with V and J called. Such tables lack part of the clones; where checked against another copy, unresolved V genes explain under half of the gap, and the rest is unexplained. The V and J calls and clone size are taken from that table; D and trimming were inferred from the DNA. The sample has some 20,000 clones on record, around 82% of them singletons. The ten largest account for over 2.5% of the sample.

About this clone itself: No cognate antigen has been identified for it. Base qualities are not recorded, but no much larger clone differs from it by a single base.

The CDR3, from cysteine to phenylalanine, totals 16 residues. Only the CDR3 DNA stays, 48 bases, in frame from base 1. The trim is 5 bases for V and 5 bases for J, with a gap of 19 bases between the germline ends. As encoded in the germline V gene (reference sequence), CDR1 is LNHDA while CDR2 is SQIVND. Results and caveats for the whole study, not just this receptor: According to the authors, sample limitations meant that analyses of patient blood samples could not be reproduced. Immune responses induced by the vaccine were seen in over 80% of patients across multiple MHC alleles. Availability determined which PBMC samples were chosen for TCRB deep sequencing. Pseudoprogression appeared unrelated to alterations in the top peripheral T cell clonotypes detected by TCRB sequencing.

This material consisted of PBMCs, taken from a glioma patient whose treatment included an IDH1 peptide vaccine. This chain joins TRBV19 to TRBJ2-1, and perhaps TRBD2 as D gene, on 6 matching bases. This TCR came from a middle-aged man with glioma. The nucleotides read TGTGCCAGTAGTCCCCCCCTATGGGAGGAAAACAATGAGCAGTTCTTC. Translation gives CASSPPLWEENNEQFF.